These T cell receptor beta chains were read from a single sample in a study of T cells in Graves' hyperthyroidism and ophthalmopathy. One entry per CDR3 protein, called by TCRdb with MiXCR from the multiplex PCR reads. The sample lists about 710,000 distinct CDR3 sequences; about 17% were seen once. The specimen sequenced was blood. These receptors came from a man in his late teens or twenties with Graves' hyperthyroidism. Each CDR3 is given with its conserved first and last residue. A D gene is named only where the DNA matches it firmly. Clone sizes are given selectively: once, few, many, or a class where the clone is expanded.

clone size: .; J gene: TRBJ2-7; V gene: TRBV7-9; D gene: TRBD2; CDR3 protein: CASSLDVGLAGGYEQYF; CDR3 DNA: TGTGCCAGCAGCTTAGATGTTGGACTAGCGGGAGGCTACGAGCAGTACTTC
clone size: .; J gene: TRBJ2-7; V gene: TRBV5-6; D gene: .; CDR3 protein: CASSYGPFSYEQYF; CDR3 DNA: TGTGCCAGCAGCTACGGCCCCTTTTCCTACGAGCAGTACTTC
clone size: few; J gene: TRBJ2-7; V gene: TRBV28; D gene: TRBD2; CDR3 protein: CASSITSGSHEQYF; CDR3 DNA: TGTGCCAGCAGCATTACTAGCGGGAGCCACGAGCAGTACTTC
clone size: many; J gene: TRBJ1-1; V gene: TRBV30; D gene: .; CDR3 protein: CAWKIDIWNTEAFF; CDR3 DNA: TGTGCCTGGAAAATCGACATTTGGAACACTGAAGCTTTCTTT
clone size: .; J gene: TRBJ2-5; V gene: TRBV19; D gene: .; CDR3 protein: CASKNTGKYQETQYF; CDR3 DNA: TGTGCCAGTAAGAATACGGGAAAGTACCAAGAGACCCAGTACTTC
clone size: many; J gene: TRBJ1-2; V gene: TRBV2; D gene: .; CDR3 protein: CASSPSDGYTF; CDR3 DNA: TGTGCCAGCAGCCCATCGGATGGCTACACCTTC
clone size: many; J gene: TRBJ2-2; V gene: TRBV6-2/TRBV6-3; D gene: .; CDR3 protein: CASSYGAGELFF; CDR3 DNA: TGTGCCAGCAGTTACGGGGCCGGGGAGCTGTTTTTT
clone size: many; J gene: TRBJ2-5; V gene: TRBV11-2; D gene: .; CDR3 protein: CASSLIPAETQYF; CDR3 DNA: TGTGCCAGCAGCTTAATTCCAGCAGAGACCCAGTACTTC
clone size: many; J gene: TRBJ2-7; V gene: TRBV2; D gene: TRBD2; CDR3 protein: CASSEIHTSGTYEQYF; CDR3 DNA: TGTGCCAGCAGTGAAATTCATACTAGCGGGACCTACGAGCAGTACTTC
clone size: many; J gene: TRBJ1-2; V gene: TRBV18; D gene: .; CDR3 protein: CASSPLVSGSVPYGYTF; CDR3 DNA: TGTGCCAGCTCACCATTAGTTTCCGGGTCCGTCCCTTATGGCTACACCTTC
clone size: many; J gene: TRBJ2-5; V gene: TRBV11-2; D gene: .; CDR3 protein: CASSLVRGRDLQETQYF; CDR3 DNA: TGTGCCAGCAGCTTAGTGCGCGGCAGGGACTTACAAGAGACCCAGTACTTC
clone size: many; J gene: TRBJ2-5; V gene: TRBV20-1; D gene: TRBD1; CDR3 protein: CSATPGQNQETQYF; CDR3 DNA: TGCAGTGCCACCCCGGGACAGAACCAAGAGACCCAGTACTTC
clone size: many; J gene: TRBJ1-2; V gene: TRBV28; D gene: TRBD1; CDR3 protein: CASSLTGVGYTF; CDR3 DNA: TGTGCCAGCAGTTTGACAGGGGTAGGCTACACCTTC
clone size: few; J gene: TRBJ1-3; V gene: TRBV11-1; D gene: .; CDR3 protein: CASSEGRSGNTIYF; CDR3 DNA: TGTGCCAGCAGCGAAGGAAGGTCTGGAAACACCATATATTTT
clone size: few; J gene: TRBJ2-7; V gene: TRBV5-6; D gene: .; CDR3 protein: CASSSRDQSYEQYF; CDR3 DNA: TGTGCCAGCAGCTCCCGGGACCAATCCTACGAGCAGTACTTC
clone size: many; J gene: TRBJ1-2; V gene: TRBV7-9; D gene: .; CDR3 protein: CASSLEGTSNYGYTF; CDR3 DNA: TGTGCCAGCAGCCTAGAAGGGACAAGCAACTATGGCTACACCTTC
clone size: .; J gene: TRBJ2-1; V gene: TRBV6-1; D gene: TRBD2; CDR3 protein: CASSENRLAGGPGDNEQFF; CDR3 DNA: TGTGCCAGCAGTGAAAATCGACTAGCGGGAGGGCCCGGTGACAATGAGCAGTTCTTC
clone size: .; J gene: TRBJ2-5; V gene: TRBV3-1; D gene: .; CDR3 protein: CASRGGRTGETQYF; CDR3 DNA: TGTGCCAGCAGGGGGGGCCGCACCGGGGAGACCCAGTACTTC
clone size: few; J gene: TRBJ1-5; V gene: TRBV20-1; D gene: .; CDR3 protein: CSAMGVPGQPQHF; CDR3 DNA: TGCAGTGCCATGGGCGTGCCCGGTCAGCCCCAGCATTTT
clone size: many; J gene: TRBJ2-3; V gene: TRBV7-2; D gene: .; CDR3 protein: CASSLRGGVSTDTQYF; CDR3 DNA: TGTGCCAGCAGCTTACGGGGCGGGGTTAGCACAGATACGCAGTATTTT
clone size: many; J gene: TRBJ2-5; V gene: TRBV27; D gene: TRBD1; CDR3 protein: CASSLYRGRMGETQYF; CDR3 DNA: TGTGCCAGCAGTTTATACAGGGGGCGTATGGGAGAGACCCAGTACTTC
clone size: .; J gene: TRBJ1-2; V gene: TRBV6-1; D gene: .; CDR3 protein: CASTLQTAYGYTF; CDR3 DNA: TGTGCCAGCACTCTACAAACAGCCTATGGCTACACCTTC
clone size: many; J gene: TRBJ2-3; V gene: TRBV10-1; D gene: .; CDR3 protein: CASSESGDTQYF; CDR3 DNA: TGCGCCAGCAGTGAGTCTGGGGATACGCAGTATTTT
clone size: many; J gene: TRBJ1-1; V gene: TRBV28; D gene: .; CDR3 protein: CASTGVDTEAFF; CDR3 DNA: TGTGCCAGCACCGGGGTGGACACTGAAGCTTTCTTT
clone size: many; J gene: TRBJ2-7; V gene: TRBV6-1; D gene: .; CDR3 protein: CASSDAPSNEQYF; CDR3 DNA: TGTGCCAGCAGTGATGCGCCCTCCAACGAGCAGTACTTC
clone size: few; J gene: TRBJ1-5; V gene: TRBV4-3; D gene: .; CDR3 protein: CASSRQLNQPQHF; CDR3 DNA: TGCGCCAGCAGCCGACAGCTCAATCAGCCCCAGCATTTT
clone size: few; J gene: TRBJ2-1; V gene: TRBV6-1; D gene: TRBD2; CDR3 protein: CASTGTSVYNEQFF; CDR3 DNA: TGTGCCAGCACCGGGACTAGCGTTTACAATGAGCAGTTCTTC
clone size: many; J gene: TRBJ1-2; V gene: TRBV18; D gene: TRBD1; CDR3 protein: CASSRLPGQIYGYTF; CDR3 DNA: TGTGCCAGCTCTCGCCTCCCGGGACAGATATATGGCTACACCTTC
clone size: many; J gene: TRBJ1-5; V gene: TRBV28; D gene: TRBD1; CDR3 protein: CASSTTGARNQPQHF; CDR3 DNA: TGTGCCAGCAGTACTACAGGGGCGCGCAATCAGCCCCAGCATTTT
clone size: many; J gene: TRBJ2-1; V gene: TRBV7-2; D gene: TRBD2; CDR3 protein: CASSPRAGSGSVTNEQFF; CDR3 DNA: TGTGCCAGCAGCCCCCGGGCGGGTAGCGGGAGTGTGACGAATGAGCAGTTCTTC
clone size: .; J gene: TRBJ1-2; V gene: TRBV7-9; D gene: .; CDR3 protein: CASSASEKQGLYGYTF; CDR3 DNA: TGTGCCAGCAGCGCATCCGAGAAACAGGGTCTTTATGGCTACACCTTC
clone size: few; J gene: TRBJ1-1; V gene: TRBV7-2; D gene: TRBD1; CDR3 protein: CASSLDRVDTKAFF; CDR3 DNA: TGTGCCAGCAGCCTGGACAGGGTTGACACTAAAGCTTTCTTT
clone size: many; J gene: TRBJ2-1; V gene: TRBV6-1; D gene: TRBD2; CDR3 protein: CASRPGLAGYNEQFF; CDR3 DNA: TGTGCCAGCAGACCGGGACTAGCGGGATACAATGAGCAGTTCTTC
clone size: many; J gene: TRBJ2-3; V gene: TRBV20-1; D gene: .; CDR3 protein: CSARDHQRGTDTQYF; CDR3 DNA: TGCAGTGCCAGGGACCACCAGAGAGGCACAGATACGCAGTATTTT
clone size: .; J gene: TRBJ1-4; V gene: TRBV5-6; D gene: .; CDR3 protein: CASSSISGALREKLFF; CDR3 DNA: TGTGCCAGCAGCTCCATCTCAGGGGCCCTAAGGGAAAAACTGTTTTTT
clone size: few; J gene: TRBJ1-1; V gene: TRBV25-1; D gene: .; CDR3 protein: CASSEDQLADLNTEAFF; CDR3 DNA: TGTGCCAGCAGTGAAGACCAGCTCGCAGACTTGAACACTGAAGCTTTCTTT
clone size: many; J gene: TRBJ2-3; V gene: TRBV2; D gene: TRBD1; CDR3 protein: CARGGQGSTDTQYF; CDR3 DNA: TGTGCCAGGGGGGGACAGGGGAGCACAGATACGCAGTATTTT
clone size: .; J gene: TRBJ2-2; V gene: TRBV20-1; D gene: .; CDR3 protein: CSARVYRYTGELFF; CDR3 DNA: TGCAGTGCTAGAGTCTACAGGTACACCGGGGAGCTGTTTTTT
clone size: many; J gene: TRBJ2-6; V gene: TRBV27; D gene: .; CDR3 protein: CASSGWVSGANVLTF; CDR3 DNA: TGTGCCAGCAGTGGATGGGTCTCTGGGGCCAACGTCCTGACTTTC
clone size: many; J gene: TRBJ2-7; V gene: TRBV27; D gene: .; CDR3 protein: CASSDGTPPAYEQYF; CDR3 DNA: TGTGCCAGCAGCGACGGGACACCACCTGCCTACGAGCAGTACTTC
clone size: many; J gene: TRBJ2-7; V gene: TRBV15; D gene: TRBD1; CDR3 protein: CATRGDSYEQYF; CDR3 DNA: TGTGCCACCAGGGGGGACAGCTACGAGCAGTACTTC
clone size: few; J gene: TRBJ1-4; V gene: TRBV6-5; D gene: .; CDR3 protein: CASSYSILPGAGGANEKLFF; CDR3 DNA: TGTGCCAGCAGTTACTCGATCTTACCTGGAGCGGGCGGTGCTAATGAAAAACTGTTTTTT
clone size: few; J gene: TRBJ2-7; V gene: TRBV6-2/TRBV6-3; D gene: .; CDR3 protein: CASSYLSGQFYEQYF; CDR3 DNA: TGTGCCAGCAGTTATCTTTCGGGACAATTCTACGAGCAGTACTTC
clone size: .; J gene: TRBJ2-1; V gene: TRBV27; D gene: TRBD2; CDR3 protein: CASSLIPLSSGWDNEQFF; CDR3 DNA: TGTGCCAGCAGCCTTATACCCCTCTCTAGCGGGTGGGACAATGAGCAGTTCTTC
clone size: .; J gene: TRBJ2-3; V gene: TRBV5-4; D gene: TRBD2; CDR3 protein: CASSWTSGLVTDTQYF; CDR3 DNA: TGTGCCAGCAGCTGGACTAGCGGGCTTGTCACAGATACGCAGTATTTT
clone size: many; J gene: TRBJ2-5; V gene: TRBV6-5; D gene: .; CDR3 protein: CASSYQPSTSQTQYF; CDR3 DNA: TGTGCCAGCAGTTACCAACCCTCTACTAGTCAGACCCAGTACTTC
clone size: many; J gene: TRBJ2-5; V gene: TRBV12-3/TRBV12-4; D gene: .; CDR3 protein: CASNFGASVETQYF; CDR3 DNA: TGTGCCAGCAACTTTGGGGCTAGCGTGGAGACCCAGTACTTC
clone size: many; J gene: TRBJ2-7; V gene: TRBV27; D gene: .; CDR3 protein: CASSFSGHYEQYF; CDR3 DNA: TGTGCCAGCAGTTTCTCGGGACACTACGAGCAGTACTTC
clone size: .; J gene: TRBJ2-7; V gene: TRBV6-1; D gene: .; CDR3 protein: CASKVRDRVHEQYF; CDR3 DNA: TGTGCCAGCAAAGTCCGGGATAGGGTCCACGAGCAGTACTTC
clone size: .; J gene: TRBJ1-5; V gene: TRBV7-9; D gene: .; CDR3 protein: CASSPGSEPQHF; CDR3 DNA: TGTGCCAGCAGCCCGGGTAGTGAGCCCCAGCATTTT
clone size: .; J gene: TRBJ1-1; V gene: TRBV6-1; D gene: .; CDR3 protein: CASTRGRMNIEAFF; CDR3 DNA: TGTGCCAGCACGAGGGGAAGAATGAACATTGAAGCTTTCTTT
clone size: .; J gene: TRBJ2-1; V gene: TRBV7-2; D gene: .; CDR3 protein: CASSSSRGEQFF; CDR3 DNA: TGTGCCAGCAGCTCCTCTAGAGGCGAGCAGTTCTTC
clone size: .; J gene: TRBJ2-6; V gene: TRBV4-1; D gene: .; CDR3 protein: CASSQDHDRSISGANVLTF; CDR3 DNA: TGCGCCAGCAGCCAAGATCACGACAGGAGTATCTCTGGGGCCAACGTCCTGACTTTC
clone size: .; J gene: TRBJ2-2; V gene: TRBV6-6; D gene: .; CDR3 protein: CASSYLSGVSGELFF; CDR3 DNA: TGTGCCAGCAGTTACTTGTCGGGAGTGAGCGGGGAGCTGTTTTTT
clone size: many; J gene: TRBJ2-7; V gene: TRBV11-3; D gene: .; CDR3 protein: CASSWAGPLYEQYF; CDR3 DNA: TGTGCCAGCAGCTGGGCAGGTCCCCTCTACGAGCAGTACTTC